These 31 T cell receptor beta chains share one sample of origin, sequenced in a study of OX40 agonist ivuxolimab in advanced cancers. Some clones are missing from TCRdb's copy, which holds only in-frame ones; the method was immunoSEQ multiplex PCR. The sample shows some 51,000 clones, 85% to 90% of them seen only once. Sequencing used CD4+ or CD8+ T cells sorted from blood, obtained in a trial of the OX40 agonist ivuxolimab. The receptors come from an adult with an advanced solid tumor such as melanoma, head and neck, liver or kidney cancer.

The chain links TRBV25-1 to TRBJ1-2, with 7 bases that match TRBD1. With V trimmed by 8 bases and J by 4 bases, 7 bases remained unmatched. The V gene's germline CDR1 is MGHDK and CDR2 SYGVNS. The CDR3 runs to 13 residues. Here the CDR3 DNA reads TGTGCCAGCGGAGGGGGCGCCGGCTATGGCTACACCTTC. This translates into CASGGGAGYGYTF.

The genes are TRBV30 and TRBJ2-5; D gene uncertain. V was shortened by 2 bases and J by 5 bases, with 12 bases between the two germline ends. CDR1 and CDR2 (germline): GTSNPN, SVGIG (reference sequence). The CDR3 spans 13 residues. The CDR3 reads CAWSKILLETQYF. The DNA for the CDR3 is TGTGCCTGGAGTAAGATTCTCCTGGAGACCCAGTACTTC.

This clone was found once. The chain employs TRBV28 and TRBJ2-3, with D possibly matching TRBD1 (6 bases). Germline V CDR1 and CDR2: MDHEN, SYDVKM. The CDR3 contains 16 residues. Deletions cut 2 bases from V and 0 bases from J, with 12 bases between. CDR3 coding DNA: TGTGCCAGCAGTTTACACCAGGGGCAGAGCACAGATACGCAGTATTTT. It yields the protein CASSLHQGQSTDTQYF.

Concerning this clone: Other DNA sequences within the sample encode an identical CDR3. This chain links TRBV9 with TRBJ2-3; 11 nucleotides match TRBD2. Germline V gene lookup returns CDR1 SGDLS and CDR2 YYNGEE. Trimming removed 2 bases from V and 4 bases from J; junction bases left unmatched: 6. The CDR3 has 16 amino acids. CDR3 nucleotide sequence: TGTGCCAGCAGCGTTCTTAGCGGGGGGGCGGCAGATACGCAGTATTTT. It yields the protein CASSVLSGGAADTQYF.

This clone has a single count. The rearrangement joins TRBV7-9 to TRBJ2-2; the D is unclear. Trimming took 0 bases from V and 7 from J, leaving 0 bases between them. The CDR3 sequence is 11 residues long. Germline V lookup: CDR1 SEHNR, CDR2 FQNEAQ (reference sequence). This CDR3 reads CASSLAGELFF. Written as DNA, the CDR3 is TGTGCCAGCAGCTTAGCCGGGGAGCTGTTTTTT.

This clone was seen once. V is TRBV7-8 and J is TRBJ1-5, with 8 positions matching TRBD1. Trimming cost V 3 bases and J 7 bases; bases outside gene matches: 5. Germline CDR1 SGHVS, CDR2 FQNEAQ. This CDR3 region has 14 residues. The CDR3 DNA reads TGTGCCAGCAGCTTCCAGGGGGCGCGGCAGCCCCAGCATTTT. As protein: CASSFQGARQPQHF.

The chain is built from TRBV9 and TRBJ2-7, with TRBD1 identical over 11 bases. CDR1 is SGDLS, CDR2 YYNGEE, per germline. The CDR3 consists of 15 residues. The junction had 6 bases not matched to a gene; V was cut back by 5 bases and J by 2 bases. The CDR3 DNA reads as TGTGCCAGCAGTGGGATGGACAGGGGGCCCTACGAGCAGTACTTC. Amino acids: CASSGMDRGPYEQYF.

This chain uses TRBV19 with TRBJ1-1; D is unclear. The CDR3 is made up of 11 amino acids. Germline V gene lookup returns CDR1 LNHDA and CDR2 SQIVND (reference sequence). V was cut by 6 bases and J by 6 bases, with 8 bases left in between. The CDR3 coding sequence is TGTGCCAGTAGGGGCTGGGCTGAAGCTTTCTTT. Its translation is CASRGWAEAFF. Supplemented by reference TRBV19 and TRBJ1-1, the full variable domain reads DGGITQSPKYLFRKEGQNVTLSCEQNLNHDAMYWYRQDPGQGLRLIYYSQIVNDFQKGDIAEGYSVSREKKESFPLTVTSAQKNPTAFYLCASRGWAEAFFGQGTRLTVV.

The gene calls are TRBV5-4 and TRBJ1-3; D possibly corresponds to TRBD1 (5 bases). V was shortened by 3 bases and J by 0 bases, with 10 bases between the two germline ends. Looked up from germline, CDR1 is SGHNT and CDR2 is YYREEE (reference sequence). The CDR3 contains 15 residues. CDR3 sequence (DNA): TGTGCCAGCAGCTACGGGACCTTCTCTGGAAACACCATATATTTT. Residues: CASSYGTFSGNTIYF.

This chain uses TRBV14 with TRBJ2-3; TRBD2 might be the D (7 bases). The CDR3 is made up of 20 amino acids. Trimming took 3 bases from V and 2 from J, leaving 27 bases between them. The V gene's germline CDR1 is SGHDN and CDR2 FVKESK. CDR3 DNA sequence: TGTGCCAGCAGCCATAGTACGGGAGGCGTACCGCGGGGGCACACAGATACGCAGTATTTT. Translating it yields CASSHSTGGVPRGHTDTQYF.

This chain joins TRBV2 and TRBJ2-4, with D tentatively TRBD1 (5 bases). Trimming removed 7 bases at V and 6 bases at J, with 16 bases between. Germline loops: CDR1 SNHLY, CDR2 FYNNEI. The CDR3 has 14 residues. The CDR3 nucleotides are TGTGCCAGCACGAGGCAGGGCCTTGGAAACATTCAGTACTTC. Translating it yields CASTRQGLGNIQYF.

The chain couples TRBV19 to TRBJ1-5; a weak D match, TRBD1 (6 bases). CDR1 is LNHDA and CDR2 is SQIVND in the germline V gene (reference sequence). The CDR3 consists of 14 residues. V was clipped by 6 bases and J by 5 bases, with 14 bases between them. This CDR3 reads CASSADRSYQPQHF. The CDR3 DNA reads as TGTGCCAGTAGCGCGGACAGAAGTTATCAGCCCCAGCATTTT.

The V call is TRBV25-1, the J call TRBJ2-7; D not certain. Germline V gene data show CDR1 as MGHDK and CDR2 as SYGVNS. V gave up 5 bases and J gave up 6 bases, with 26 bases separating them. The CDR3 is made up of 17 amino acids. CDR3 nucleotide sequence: TGTGCCAGCAGTCCTCCACCCCCTAGGGTTGGGTTTGCCGAGCAGTACTTC. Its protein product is CASSPPPPRVGFAEQYF.

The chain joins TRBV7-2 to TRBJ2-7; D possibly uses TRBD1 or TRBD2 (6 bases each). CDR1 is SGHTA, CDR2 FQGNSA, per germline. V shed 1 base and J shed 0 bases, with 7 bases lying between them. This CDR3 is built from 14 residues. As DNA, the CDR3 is TGTGCCAGCAGCTTAGAGGGGGGCTCCTACGAGCAGTACTTC. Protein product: CASSLEGGSYEQYF.

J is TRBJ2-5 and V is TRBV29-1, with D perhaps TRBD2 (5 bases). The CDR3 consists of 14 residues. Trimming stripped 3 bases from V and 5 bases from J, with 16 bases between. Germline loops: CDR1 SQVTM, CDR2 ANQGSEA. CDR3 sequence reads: CSVDGQEVMETQYF. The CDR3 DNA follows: TGCAGCGTTGACGGGCAGGAGGTGATGGAGACCCAGTACTTC. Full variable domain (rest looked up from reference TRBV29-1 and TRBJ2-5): SAVISQKPSRDICQRGTSLTIQCQVDSQVTMMFWYRQQPGQSLTLIATANQGSEATYESGFVIDKFPISRPNLTFSTLTVSNMSPEDSSIYLCSVDGQEVMETQYFGPGTRLLVL.

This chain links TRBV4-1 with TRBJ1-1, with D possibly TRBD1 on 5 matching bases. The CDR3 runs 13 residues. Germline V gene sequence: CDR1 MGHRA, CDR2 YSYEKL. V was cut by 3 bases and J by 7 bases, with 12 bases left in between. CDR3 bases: TGCGCCAGCAGCCAGGGACTTGGGGGTGAAGCTTTCTTT. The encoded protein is CASSQGLGGEAFF.

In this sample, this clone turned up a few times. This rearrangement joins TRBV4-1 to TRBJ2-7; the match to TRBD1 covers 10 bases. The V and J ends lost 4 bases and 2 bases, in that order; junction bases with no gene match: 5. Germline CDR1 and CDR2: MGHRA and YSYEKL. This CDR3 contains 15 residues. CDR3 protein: CASSLKGQGAYEQYF. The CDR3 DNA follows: TGCGCCAGCAGCCTCAAAGGACAGGGGGCCTACGAGCAGTACTTC.

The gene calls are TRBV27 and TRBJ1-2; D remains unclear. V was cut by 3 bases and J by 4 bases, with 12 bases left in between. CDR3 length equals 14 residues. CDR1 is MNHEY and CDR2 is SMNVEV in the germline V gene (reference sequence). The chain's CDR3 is CASSFGGPSYGYTF. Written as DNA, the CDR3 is TGTGCCAGCAGTTTTGGCGGCCCTAGCTATGGCTACACCTTC.

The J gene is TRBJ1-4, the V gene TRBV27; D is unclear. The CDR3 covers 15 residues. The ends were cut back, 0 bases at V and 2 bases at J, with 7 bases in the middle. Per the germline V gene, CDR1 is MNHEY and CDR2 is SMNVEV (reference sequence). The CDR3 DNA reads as TGTGCCAGCAGTTTATCGGTGGCTACTAATGAAAAACTGTTTTTT. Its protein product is CASSLSVATNEKLFF.

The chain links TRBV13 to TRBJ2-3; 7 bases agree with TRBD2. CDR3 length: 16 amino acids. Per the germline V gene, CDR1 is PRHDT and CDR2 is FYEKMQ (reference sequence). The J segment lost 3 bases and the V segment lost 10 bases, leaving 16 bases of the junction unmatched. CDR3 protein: CATELRPWEGTDTQYF. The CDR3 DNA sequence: TGTGCCACCGAGCTTAGGCCCTGGGAGGGGACAGATACGCAGTATTTT.

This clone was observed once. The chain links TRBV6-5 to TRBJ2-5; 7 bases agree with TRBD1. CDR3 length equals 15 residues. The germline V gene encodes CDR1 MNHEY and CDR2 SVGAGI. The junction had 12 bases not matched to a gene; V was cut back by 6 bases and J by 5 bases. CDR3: CASSQSTGSEETQYF. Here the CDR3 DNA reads TGTGCCAGCAGCCAATCGACAGGGTCGGAGGAGACCCAGTACTTC.

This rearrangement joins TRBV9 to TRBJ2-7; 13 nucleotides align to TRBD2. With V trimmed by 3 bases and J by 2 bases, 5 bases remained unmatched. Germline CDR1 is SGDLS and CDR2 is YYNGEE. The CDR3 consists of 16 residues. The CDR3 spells CASSAGLAGNTYEQYF. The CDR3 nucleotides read TGTGCCAGCAGCGCGGGACTAGCGGGGAACACCTACGAGCAGTACTTC.

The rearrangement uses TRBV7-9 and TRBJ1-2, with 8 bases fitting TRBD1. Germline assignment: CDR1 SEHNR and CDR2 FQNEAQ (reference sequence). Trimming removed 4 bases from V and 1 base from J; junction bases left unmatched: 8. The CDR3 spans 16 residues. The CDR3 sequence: CASSSAGTGINYGYTF. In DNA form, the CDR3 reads TGTGCCAGCAGCTCGGCCGGGACAGGAATTAACTATGGCTACACCTTC.

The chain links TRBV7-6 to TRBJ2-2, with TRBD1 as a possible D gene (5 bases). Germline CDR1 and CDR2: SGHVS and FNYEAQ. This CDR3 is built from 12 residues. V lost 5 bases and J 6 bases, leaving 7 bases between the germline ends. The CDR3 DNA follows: TGTGCCAGCAGCGCAGGGCCCGGGGAGCTGTTTTTT. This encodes CASSAGPGELFF.

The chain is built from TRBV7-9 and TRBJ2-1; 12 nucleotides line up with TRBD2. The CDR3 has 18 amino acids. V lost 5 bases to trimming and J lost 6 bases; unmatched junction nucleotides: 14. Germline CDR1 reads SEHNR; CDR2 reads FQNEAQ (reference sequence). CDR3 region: CASSPTRTSGASGNEQFF. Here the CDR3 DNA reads TGTGCCAGCAGCCCGACTAGGACTAGCGGGGCCTCAGGCAATGAGCAGTTCTTC.

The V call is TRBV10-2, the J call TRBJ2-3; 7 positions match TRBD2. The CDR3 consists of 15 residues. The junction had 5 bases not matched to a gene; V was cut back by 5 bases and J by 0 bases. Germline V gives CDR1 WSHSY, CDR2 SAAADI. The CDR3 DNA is TGCGCCAGCAGTCACCCGGGACTAAGCACAGATACGCAGTATTTT. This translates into CASSHPGLSTDTQYF.

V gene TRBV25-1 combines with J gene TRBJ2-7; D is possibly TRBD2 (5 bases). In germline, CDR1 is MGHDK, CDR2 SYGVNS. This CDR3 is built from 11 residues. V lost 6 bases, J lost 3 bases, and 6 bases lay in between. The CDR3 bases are TGTGCCAGCAGCGCGGGCTACGAGCAGTACTTC. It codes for CASSAGYEQYF.

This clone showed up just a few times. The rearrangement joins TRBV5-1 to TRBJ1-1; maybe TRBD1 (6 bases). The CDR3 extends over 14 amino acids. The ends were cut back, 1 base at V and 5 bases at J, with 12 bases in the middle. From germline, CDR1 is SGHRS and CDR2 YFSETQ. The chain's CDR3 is CASSLPGGDTEAFF. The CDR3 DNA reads TGCGCCAGCAGCTTGCCGGGGGGCGATACTGAAGCTTTCTTT.

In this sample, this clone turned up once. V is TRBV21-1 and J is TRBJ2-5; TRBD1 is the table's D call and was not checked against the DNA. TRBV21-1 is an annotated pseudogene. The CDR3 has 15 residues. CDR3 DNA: TGTGCCAGCACCTCCGGGACAGCGACACAAGAGACCCAGTACTTC. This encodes CASTSGTATQETQYF.

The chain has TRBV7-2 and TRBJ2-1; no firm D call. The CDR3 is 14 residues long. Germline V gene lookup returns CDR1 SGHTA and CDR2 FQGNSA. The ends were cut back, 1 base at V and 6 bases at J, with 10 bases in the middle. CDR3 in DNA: TGTGCCAGCAGCTTAGATGTCGAGGCCAATGAGCAGTTCTTC. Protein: CASSLDVEANEQFF.

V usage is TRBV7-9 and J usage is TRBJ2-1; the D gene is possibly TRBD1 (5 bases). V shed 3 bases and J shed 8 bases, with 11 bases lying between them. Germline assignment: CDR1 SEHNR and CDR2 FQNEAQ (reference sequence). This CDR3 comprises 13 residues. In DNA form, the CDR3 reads TGTGCCAGCAGCTTTCTCCAGGGCGATGAGCAGTTCTTC. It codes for CASSFLQGDEQFF.